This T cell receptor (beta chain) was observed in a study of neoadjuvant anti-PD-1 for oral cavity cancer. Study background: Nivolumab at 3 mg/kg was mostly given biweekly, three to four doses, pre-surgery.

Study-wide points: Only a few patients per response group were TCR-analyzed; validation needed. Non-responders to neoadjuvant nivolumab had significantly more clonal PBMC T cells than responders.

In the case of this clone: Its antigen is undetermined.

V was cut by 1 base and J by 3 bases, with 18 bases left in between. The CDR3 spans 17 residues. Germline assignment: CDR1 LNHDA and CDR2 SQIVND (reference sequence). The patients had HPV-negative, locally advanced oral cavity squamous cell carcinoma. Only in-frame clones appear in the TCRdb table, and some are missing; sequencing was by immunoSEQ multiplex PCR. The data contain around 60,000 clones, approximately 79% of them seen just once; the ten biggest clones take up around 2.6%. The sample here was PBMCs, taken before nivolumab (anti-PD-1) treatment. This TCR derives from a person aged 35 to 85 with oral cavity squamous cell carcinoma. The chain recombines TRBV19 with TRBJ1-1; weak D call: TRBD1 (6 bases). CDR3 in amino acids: CASSIVGGRGSDTEAFF. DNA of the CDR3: TGTGCCAGTAGTATAGTAGGCGGCAGGGGTTCTGACACTGAAGCTTTCTTT.